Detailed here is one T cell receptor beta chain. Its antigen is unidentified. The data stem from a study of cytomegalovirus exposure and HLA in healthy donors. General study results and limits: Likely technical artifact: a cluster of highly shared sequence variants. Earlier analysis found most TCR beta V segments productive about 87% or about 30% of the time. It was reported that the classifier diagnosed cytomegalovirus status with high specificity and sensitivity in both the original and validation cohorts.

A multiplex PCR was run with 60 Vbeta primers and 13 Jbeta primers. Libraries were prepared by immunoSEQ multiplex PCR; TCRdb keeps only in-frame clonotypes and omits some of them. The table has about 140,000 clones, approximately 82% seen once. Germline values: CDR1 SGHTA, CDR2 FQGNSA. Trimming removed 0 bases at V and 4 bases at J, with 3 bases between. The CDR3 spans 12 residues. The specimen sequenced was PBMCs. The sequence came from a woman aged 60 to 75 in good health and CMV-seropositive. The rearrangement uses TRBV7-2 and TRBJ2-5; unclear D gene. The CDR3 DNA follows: TGTGCCAGCAGCTTAGCGCGAGAGACCCAGTACTTC. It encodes CASSLARETQYF.